This TCR beta chain came from a study of beta chain features in type 1 diabetes. This clone was picked up a small number of times. As yet, its antigen is unknown. V gave up 4 bases and J gave up 2 bases; unmatched junction bases: 1. Germline V CDR1 and CDR2: KGHSH, LQKENI. The CDR3 runs 13 residues. The isolated RNA, all of it, was reverse transcribed, so expressed TCRB transcripts were what got sequenced. Naive, central memory and regulatory T cell samples averaged around 4 million immunoSEQ reads each. The assay was immunoSEQ multiplex PCR, and TCRdb's table has in-frame clones only and misses some. This table has 640,000 or so clones, about an eighth appearing once. Study outcomes and limitations: HLA influence on TCRB rearrangement stayed unresolved here. The study found that naive, central memory and Treg TCRB repertoires appeared more similar in patients than in healthy donors. The study found moderately but significantly shorter TCRB CDR3s in all four CD4+ subsets of Type 1 diabetes patients. Junctions at VDJ sites from type 1 diabetes patients had fewer insertions and more deletions.

The receptor comes from a man between 18 and 35 years old with type 1 diabetes. The chain carries TRBV18 and TRBJ2-5; 7 bases line up with TRBD1. Material for sequencing was naive CD4+ T cells from blood. Written as DNA, the CDR3 is TGTGCCAGCTCACAACAGGGGCAAGAGACCCAGTACTTC. Translating it yields CASSQQGQETQYF.